A selection of T cell receptor beta chains follows, all from one sample in a study of radiotherapy plus CTLA-4 blockade in lung cancer. Libraries were prepared by immunoSEQ multiplex PCR; TCRdb keeps only in-frame clonotypes and omits some of them. This sample has 75,000 to 100,000 clones, with around nine tenths found just once. This specimen was peripheral blood, taken from a patient treated with radiotherapy plus ipilimumab. The receptors were gathered from a human donor with non-small cell lung cancer that progressed on radiotherapy plus ipilimumab. CDR3s include the opening cysteine and the closing phenylalanine or tryptophan. A D gene is named only where the DNA matches it firmly. Part of the rows lack a size; the others show once, few, many or a class for expanded clones.

TRBJ2-6,TRBV6-5,NA,NA,TGTGCCAGCAGAATAACGGGTGGGGCCAACGTCCTGACTTTC,CASRITGGANVLTF
TRBJ2-2,TRBV5-1,once,NA,TGCGCCAGCAGCTTGGCCCGTGGTGTGGGGACCGGGGAGCTGTTTTTT,CASSLARGVGTGELFF
TRBJ2-1,TRBV19,NA,NA,TGTGCCAGTAGTATTCAACAGTACAATGAGCAGTTCTTC,CASSIQQYNEQFF
TRBJ2-7,TRBV5-6,NA,TRBD2,TGTGCCAGTTCCCTAGCGGGAGTCTACGAGCAGTACTTC,CASSLAGVYEQYF
TRBJ2-7,TRBV5-4,NA,TRBD1,TGTGCCAGCAGCCCGGGACAGGGATCCTACGAGCAGTACTTC,CASSPGQGSYEQYF
TRBJ1-5,TRBV27,NA,NA,TGTGCCAGCAGTTTACAGGCCCCCCGGGGCCAATATAGCAATCAGCCCCAGCATTTT,CASSLQAPRGQYSNQPQHF
TRBJ2-6,TRBV15,few,NA,TGTGCCACCTCCCTCTCTGGGGCCAACGTCCTGACTTTC,CATSLSGANVLTF
TRBJ2-1,TRBV6-6,NA,TRBD1,TGTGCCAGCAGCAACCCGGGACAGGGGTACAATGAGCAGTTCTTC,CASSNPGQGYNEQFF
TRBJ1-1,TRBV7-9,NA,NA,TGTGCCAGCAGCTCCCAGGGGACCACTGAAGCTTTCTTT,CASSSQGTTEAFF
TRBJ1-2,TRBV19,NA,NA,TGTGCCAGTAGTCCCTCGGGACCCCAGAGTGCCTATGGCTACACCTTC,CASSPSGPQSAYGYTF
TRBJ1-1,TRBV5-4,NA,NA,TGTGCCAGCAGCTTTGATACAGGGTTCACTGAAGCTTTCTTT,CASSFDTGFTEAFF
TRBJ2-3,TRBV6-6,NA,NA,TGTGCCAGCAGTTACGAGGGGGATACGCAGTATTTT,CASSYEGDTQYF
TRBJ1-1,TRBV7-6,NA,NA,TGTGCCAGCAGCTCTAACCGCGGCGATGAAGCTTTCTTT,CASSSNRGDEAFF
TRBJ2-7,TRBV27,NA,NA,TGTGCCAGCAGTTTCGATAGGGCCCCCAGCTCCTACGAGCAGTACTTC,CASSFDRAPSSYEQYF
TRBJ1-2,TRBV6-1,NA,NA,TGTGCCAGCAGTGTGGTCAGAGGATCTAACGGGAACTATGGCTACACCTTC,CASSVVRGSNGNYGYTF
TRBJ2-5,TRBV7-9,NA,TRBD2,TGTGCCAGCAGCCCAGGACTAGCGGGAGAGACCCAGTACTTC,CASSPGLAGETQYF
TRBJ2-7,TRBV7-9,NA,NA,TGTGCCAGCAGCTTAGTGGGGAGCTCCTACGAGCAGTACTTC,CASSLVGSSYEQYF
TRBJ2-3,TRBV5-1,NA,NA,TGCGCCAGCAGCATAGGTACAGATACGCAGTATTTT,CASSIGTDTQYF
TRBJ2-3,TRBV19,NA,NA,TGTGCCAGTAGTACCCGCGGGGATACGCAGTATTTT,CASSTRGDTQYF
TRBJ1-2,TRBV6-1,few,NA,TGTGCCAGCAGTGAGGTCGGGGGGGAAGATGGCTACACCTTC,CASSEVGGEDGYTF
TRBJ1-3,TRBV5-1,once,NA,TGCGCCAGCAGCCCCGTACAAGTCTCTGGAAACACCATATATTTT,CASSPVQVSGNTIYF
TRBJ2-7,TRBV11-2,once,NA,TGTGCCAGCAGCTTTGATAGTGCGAGCTCCTACGAGCAGTACTTC,CASSFDSASSYEQYF
TRBJ2-2,TRBV2,NA,NA,TGTGCCAGCAGTGGAGGGTCCGCCACCGGGGAGCTGTTTTTT,CASSGGSATGELFF
TRBJ2-7,TRBV14,NA,NA,TGTGCCAGCAGCCAAGATCTGGACTACGAGCAGTACTTC,CASSQDLDYEQYF
TRBJ2-5,TRBV18,NA,NA,TGTGCCAGCTCACCATTGGGACTGGGAGTAGAGACCCAGTACTTC,CASSPLGLGVETQYF
TRBJ2-5,TRBV7-8,NA,TRBD2,TGTGCCAGCAGCCTTCGTCCGGGACTAGCGGGGGCCCAAGAGACCCAGTACTTC,CASSLRPGLAGAQETQYF
TRBJ2-1,TRBV9,NA,NA,TGTGCCAGCAGCGTAGATATGAGAGGGCCGTGGAATGAGCAGTTCTTC,CASSVDMRGPWNEQFF
TRBJ1-2,TRBV6-1,NA,NA,TGTGCCAGCAGTGAATCTAAGGGGATCTATGGCTACACCTTC,CASSESKGIYGYTF
TRBJ2-1,TRBV5-6,once,NA,TGTGCCAGCAGCCCCGGGCCCCGCTCCTACAATGAGCAGTTCTTC,CASSPGPRSYNEQFF
TRBJ2-7,TRBV5-1,NA,NA,TGCGCCAGCAGCTTGGCCGCGGGGCCCAGCTCCTACGAGCAGTACTTC,CASSLAAGPSSYEQYF
TRBJ2-1,TRBV5-8,NA,NA,TGTGCCAGCAGTCAAGGATCAAGGTCTAAAAGAACGGTTTTTTTCTTC,CASSQGSRSKRTVFFF
TRBJ2-7,TRBV2,NA,TRBD2,TGTGCCAGCAGTGTGGCTAGCGGGAGATACGAGCAGTACTTC,CASSVASGRYEQYF
TRBJ1-2,TRBV6-5,NA,NA,TGTGCCAGCAGTTACTCACAGGGAGAGGCTAACTATGGCTACACCTTC,CASSYSQGEANYGYTF
TRBJ2-7,TRBV6-5,NA,NA,TGTGCCAGCAGTTTTTTCGGCAGCTCCTACGAGCAGTACTTC,CASSFFGSSYEQYF
TRBJ2-5,TRBV29-1,NA,NA,TGCAGCTTAGTAAGGGGGGTGGAGACCCAGTACTTC,CSLVRGVETQYF
TRBJ2-1,TRBV18,few,NA,TGTGCCAGCTCACCATCTCTCGACTTCCCCACGTTCTTC,CASSPSLDFPTFF